The sample holds a few counts of the clone carrying this TCR beta chain. The ends lost 6 bases at V and 1 base at J; junction bases unmatched: 6. The CDR3 runs to 16 residues. Germline lookup yields CDR1 SGHTA and CDR2 FQGNSA. Sampling of bone marrow took place during active disease in every patient. This entry comes from a study of read filtering for tumor transcriptome and immune sequencing. From approximately 400 ng of RNA, a library with molecular barcoded alpha/delta and beta/gamma adaptors was made. TCRdb re-called the reads through MiXCR, storing one row per CDR3 protein. In the table there are around 140,000 distinct CDR3 sequences, around 13% of which are singletons.

This clonotype originated in a donor older than 35 with multiple myeloma. The sequencing input was a population of CD138-negative cells sorted from bone marrow. V gene TRBV7-2 combines with J gene TRBJ2-2; 9 bases line up with TRBD1. Here the CDR3 reads CASSSWGQGNTGELFF. The CDR3 DNA follows: TGTGCCAGCAGTTCCTGGGGACAGGGGAACACCGGGGAGCTGTTTTTT.